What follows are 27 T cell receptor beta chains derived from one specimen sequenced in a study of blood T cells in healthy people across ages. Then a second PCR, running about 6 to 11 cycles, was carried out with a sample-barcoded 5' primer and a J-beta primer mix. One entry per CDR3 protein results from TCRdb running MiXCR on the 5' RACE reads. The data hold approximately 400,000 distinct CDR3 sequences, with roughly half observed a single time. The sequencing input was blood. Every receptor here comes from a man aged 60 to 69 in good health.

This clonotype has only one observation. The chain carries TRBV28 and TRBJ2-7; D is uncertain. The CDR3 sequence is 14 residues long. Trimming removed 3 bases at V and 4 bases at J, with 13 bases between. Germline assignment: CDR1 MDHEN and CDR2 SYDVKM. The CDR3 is CASSFPNSGYEQYF. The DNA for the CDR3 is TGTGCCAGCAGTTTCCCCAATTCCGGATACGAGCAGTACTTC.

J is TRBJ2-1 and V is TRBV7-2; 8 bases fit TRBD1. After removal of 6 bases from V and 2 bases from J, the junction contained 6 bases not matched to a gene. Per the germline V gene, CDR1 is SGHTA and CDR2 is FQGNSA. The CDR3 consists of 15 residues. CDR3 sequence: CASRGGQGPYNEQFF. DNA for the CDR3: TGTGCCAGCAGGGGAGGACAGGGTCCCTACAATGAGCAGTTCTTC.

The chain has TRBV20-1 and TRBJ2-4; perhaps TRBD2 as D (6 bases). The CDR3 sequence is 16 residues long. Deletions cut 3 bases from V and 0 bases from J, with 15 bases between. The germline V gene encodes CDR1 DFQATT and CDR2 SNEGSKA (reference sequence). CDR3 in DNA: TGCAGTGCTAGCGAGCGGGCCATGCGAGCCAAAAACATTCAGTACTTC. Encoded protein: CSASERAMRAKNIQYF.

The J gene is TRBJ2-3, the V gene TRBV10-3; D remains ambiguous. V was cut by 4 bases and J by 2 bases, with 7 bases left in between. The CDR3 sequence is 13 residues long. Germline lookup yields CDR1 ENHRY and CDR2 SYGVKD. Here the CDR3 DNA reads TGTGCCATCAGTGGGGGTTTCACAGATACGCAGTATTTT. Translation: CAISGGFTDTQYF.

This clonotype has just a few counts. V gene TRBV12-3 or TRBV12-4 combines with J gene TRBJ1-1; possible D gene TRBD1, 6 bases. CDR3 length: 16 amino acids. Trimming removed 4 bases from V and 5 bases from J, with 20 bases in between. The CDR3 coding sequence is TGTGCCAGCAGTTCCGCTTCAGGGGCGGCCCTAACTGAAGCTTTCTTT. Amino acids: CASSSASGAALTEAFF.

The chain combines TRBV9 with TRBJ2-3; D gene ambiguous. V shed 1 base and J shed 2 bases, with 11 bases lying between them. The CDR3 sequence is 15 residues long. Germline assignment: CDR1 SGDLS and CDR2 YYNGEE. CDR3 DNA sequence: TGTGCCAGCAGCGTAATGAACGGGTTCACAGATACGCAGTATTTT. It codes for CASSVMNGFTDTQYF.

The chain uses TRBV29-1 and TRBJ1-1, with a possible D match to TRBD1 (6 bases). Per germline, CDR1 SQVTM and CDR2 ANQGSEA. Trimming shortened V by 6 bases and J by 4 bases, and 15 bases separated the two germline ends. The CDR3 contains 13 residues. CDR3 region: CSVPAQGGTEAFF. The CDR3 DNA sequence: TGCAGCGTCCCGGCACAGGGTGGCACTGAAGCTTTCTTT.

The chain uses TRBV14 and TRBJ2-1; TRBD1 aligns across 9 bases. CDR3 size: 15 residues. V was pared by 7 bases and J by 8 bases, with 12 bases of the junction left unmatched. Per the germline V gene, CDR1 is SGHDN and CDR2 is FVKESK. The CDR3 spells CASTEGTGGGYEQFF. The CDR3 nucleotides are TGTGCCAGCACCGAAGGCACAGGGGGCGGTTATGAGCAGTTCTTC.

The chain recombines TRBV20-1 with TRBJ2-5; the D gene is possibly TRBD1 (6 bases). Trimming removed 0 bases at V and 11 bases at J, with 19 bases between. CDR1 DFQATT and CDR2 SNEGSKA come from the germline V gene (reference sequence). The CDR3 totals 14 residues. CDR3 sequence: CSAREDRFEGEQYF. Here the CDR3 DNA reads TGCAGTGCTAGAGAGGATCGGTTCGAGGGGGAGCAGTACTTC.

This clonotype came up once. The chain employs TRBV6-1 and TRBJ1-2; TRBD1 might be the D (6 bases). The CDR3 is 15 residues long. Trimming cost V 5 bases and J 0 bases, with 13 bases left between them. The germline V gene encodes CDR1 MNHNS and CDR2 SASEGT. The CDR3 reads CASSPRTVANYGYTF. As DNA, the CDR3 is TGTGCCAGCAGTCCCCGGACAGTTGCTAACTATGGCTACACCTTC.

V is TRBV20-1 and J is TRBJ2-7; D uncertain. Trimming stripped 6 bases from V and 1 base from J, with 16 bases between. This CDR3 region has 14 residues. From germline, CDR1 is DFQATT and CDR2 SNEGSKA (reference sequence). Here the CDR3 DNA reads TGCAGTGCCCCTCCCTTTATGGGATCCTACGAGCAGTACTTC. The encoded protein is CSAPPFMGSYEQYF.

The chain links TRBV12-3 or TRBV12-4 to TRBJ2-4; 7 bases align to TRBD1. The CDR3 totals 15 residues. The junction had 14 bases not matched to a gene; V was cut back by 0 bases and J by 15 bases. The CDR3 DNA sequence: TGTGCCAGCAGTTTAGCGACAGGGCCAACCTACGAGCTGTACTTC. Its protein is CASSLATGPTYELYF.

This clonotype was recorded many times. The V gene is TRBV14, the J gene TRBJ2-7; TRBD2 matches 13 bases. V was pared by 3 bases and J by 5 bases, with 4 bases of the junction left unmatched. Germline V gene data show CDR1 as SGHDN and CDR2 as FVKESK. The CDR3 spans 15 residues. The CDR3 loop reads CASSHGLAGADEQYF. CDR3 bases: TGTGCCAGCAGCCACGGACTAGCGGGAGCCGACGAGCAGTACTTC.

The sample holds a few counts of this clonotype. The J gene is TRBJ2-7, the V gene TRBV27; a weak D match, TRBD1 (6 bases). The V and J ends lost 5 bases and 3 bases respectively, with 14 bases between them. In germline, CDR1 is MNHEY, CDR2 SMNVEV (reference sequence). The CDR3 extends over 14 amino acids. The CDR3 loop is CASSPRQAIYEQYF. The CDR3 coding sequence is TGTGCCAGCAGTCCCCGACAGGCTATCTACGAGCAGTACTTC.

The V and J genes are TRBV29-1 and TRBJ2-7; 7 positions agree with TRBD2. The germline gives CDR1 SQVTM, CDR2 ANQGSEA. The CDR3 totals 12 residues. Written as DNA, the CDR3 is TGCCGCGGGGGTCAGGGAGGAGGCGAGCAGTACTTC. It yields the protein CRGGQGGGEQYF.

Here the CDR3 reads CASSFRTGGYGYTF. The CDR3 DNA reads as TGCGCCAGCAGCTTCCGGACAGGAGGGTATGGCTACACCTTC. The chain carries TRBV5-1 and TRBJ1-2, with TRBD1 identical over 7 bases. This CDR3 is 14 amino acids long. J lost 5 bases, V lost 2 bases, and 6 bases had no gene match. CDR1 is SGHRS, CDR2 YFSETQ, per germline. The full variable domain, completed using reference TRBV5-1 and TRBJ1-2, is KAGVTQTPRYLIKTRGQQVTLSCSPISGHRSVSWYQQTPGQGLQFLFEYFSETQRNKGNFPGRFSGRQFSNSRSEMNVSTLELGDSALYLCASSFRTGGYGYTFGSGTRLTVV.

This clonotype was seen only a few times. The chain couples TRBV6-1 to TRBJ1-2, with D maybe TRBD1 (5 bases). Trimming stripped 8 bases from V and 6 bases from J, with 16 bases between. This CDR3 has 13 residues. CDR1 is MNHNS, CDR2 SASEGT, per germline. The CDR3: CASVGQGTDGYTF. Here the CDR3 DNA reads TGTGCCAGCGTGGGGCAGGGTACGGATGGCTACACCTTC.

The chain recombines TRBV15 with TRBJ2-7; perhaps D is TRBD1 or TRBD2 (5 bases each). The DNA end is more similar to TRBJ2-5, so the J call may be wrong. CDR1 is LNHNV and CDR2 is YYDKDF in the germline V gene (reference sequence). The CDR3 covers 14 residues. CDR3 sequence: CATTGTGAMETQYF. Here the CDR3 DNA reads TGTGCCACCACCGGGACCGGGGCGATGGAGACCCAGTACTTC.

The CDR3 loop reads CASSKGGNQPQHF. CDR3 nucleotides: TGTGCCAGCAGCAAAGGGGGCAATCAGCCCCAGCATTTT. J is TRBJ1-5 and V is TRBV21-1. TRBV21-1 is flagged as a pseudogene. The CDR3 length is 13 residues.

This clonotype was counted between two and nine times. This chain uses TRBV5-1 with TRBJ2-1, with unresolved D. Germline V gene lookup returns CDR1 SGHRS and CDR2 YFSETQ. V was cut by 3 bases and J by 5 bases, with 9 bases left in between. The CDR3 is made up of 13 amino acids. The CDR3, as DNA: TGCGCCAGCAGCTCACTCGCAGACAATGAGCAGTTCTTC. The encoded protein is CASSSLADNEQFF.

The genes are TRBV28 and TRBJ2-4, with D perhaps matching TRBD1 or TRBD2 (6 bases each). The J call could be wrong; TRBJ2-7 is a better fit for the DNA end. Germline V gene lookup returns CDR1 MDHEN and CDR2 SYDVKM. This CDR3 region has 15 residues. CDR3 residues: CASSSTGTRRGEQYF. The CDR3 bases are TGTGCCAGCAGTTCCACCGGGACACGGAGGGGCGAGCAGTACTTC.

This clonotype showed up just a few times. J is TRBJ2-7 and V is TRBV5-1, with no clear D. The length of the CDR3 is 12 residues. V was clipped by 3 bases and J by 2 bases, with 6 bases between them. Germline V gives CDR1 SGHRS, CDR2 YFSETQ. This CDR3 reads CASSSHTYEQYF. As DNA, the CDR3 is TGCGCCAGCAGCTCCCATACCTACGAGCAGTACTTC.

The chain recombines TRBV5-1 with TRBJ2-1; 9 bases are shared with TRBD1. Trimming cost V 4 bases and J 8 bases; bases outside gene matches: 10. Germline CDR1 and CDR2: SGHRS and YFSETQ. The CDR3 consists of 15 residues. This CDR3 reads CASSPGTGPFDEQFF. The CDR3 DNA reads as TGCGCCAGCAGCCCCGGGACAGGGCCCTTCGATGAGCAGTTCTTC. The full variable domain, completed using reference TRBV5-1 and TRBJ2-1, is KAGVTQTPRYLIKTRGQQVTLSCSPISGHRSVSWYQQTPGQGLQFLFEYFSETQRNKGNFPGRFSGRQFSNSRSEMNVSTLELGDSALYLCASSPGTGPFDEQFFGPGTRLTVL.

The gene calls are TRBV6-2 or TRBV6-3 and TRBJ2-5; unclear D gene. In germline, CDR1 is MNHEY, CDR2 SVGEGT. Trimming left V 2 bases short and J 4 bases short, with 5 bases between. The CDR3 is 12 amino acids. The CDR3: CASSYVGETQYF. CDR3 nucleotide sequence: TGTGCCAGCAGTTACGTGGGAGAGACCCAGTACTTC.

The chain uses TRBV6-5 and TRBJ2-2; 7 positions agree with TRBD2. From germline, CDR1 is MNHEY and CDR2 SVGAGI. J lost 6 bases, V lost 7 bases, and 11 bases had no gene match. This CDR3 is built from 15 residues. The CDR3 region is CASTGTTDVAGELFF. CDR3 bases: TGTGCCAGCACCGGGACTACCGACGTAGCCGGGGAGCTGTTTTTT.

CDR3: CASSARGTRSYNEQYF. As DNA, the CDR3 is TGTGCCAGCAGTGCCCGCGGGACCAGGTCTTACAATGAGCAGTACTTC. The chain uses TRBV5-5 and TRBJ2-1; a possible D gene is TRBD2 (6 bases). Matching the DNA end better, TRBJ2-7 makes the J call doubtful. CDR1 and CDR2 from the germline V gene are SGHKS and YYEKEE (reference sequence). There are 16 residues in the CDR3.

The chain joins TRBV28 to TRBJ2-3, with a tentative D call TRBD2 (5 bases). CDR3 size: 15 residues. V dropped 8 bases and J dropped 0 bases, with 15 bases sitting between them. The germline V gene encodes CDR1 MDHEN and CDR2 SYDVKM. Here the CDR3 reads CASRSQDYSTDTQYF. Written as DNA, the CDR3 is TGTGCCAGCCGCTCCCAAGACTATAGCACAGATACGCAGTATTTT.